Listed here is a single T cell receptor beta chain. These data come from a study of blood T cell repertoires in COVID-19. Original handling: Reference gene primer amplification gave estimated nucleated cell counts. Clones were read by immunoSEQ multiplex PCR, and TCRdb kept only the in-frame ones, dropping some. That table supplies the V and J calls and clone size; D and trimming were determined from the DNA. Counted here are a few hundred thousand clones, roughly 90% occurring once; the ten biggest clones make up about 0.9%. Those who participated ranged in age from roughly 18 to 89 years and resided in approximately 23 US areas. Losses at the gene ends were 0 bases for V and 3 bases for J; bases not matched to a gene: 7. The germline V gene has CDR1 LGHDT and CDR2 YNNKEL (reference sequence). CDR3 size: 16 residues.

The source of this sequence is a woman aged 40 to 55 who had been exposed to COVID-19. The gene calls are TRBV3-1 (or the pseudogene TRBV3-2) and TRBJ2-7; 8 nucleotides line up with TRBD1. Sequenced: PBMCs or T cells enriched from blood (not recorded which). CDR3 protein: CASSQEGKGQGYEQYF. The CDR3 nucleotides are TGTGCCAGCAGCCAAGAGGGGAAAGGACAGGGCTACGAGCAGTACTTC.